These 18 T cell receptor beta chains were sequenced from one sample in a study of blood T cell repertoires in COVID-19. Sequenced by immunoSEQ multiplex PCR; TCRdb stores in-frame clones only, minus some. The sample comprises fewer than 450,000 clones, 90% of which are singletons, and roughly 0.66% rests with the top ten. Sequencing was done on a sample of PBMCs or T cells enriched from blood (not recorded which). Every receptor here comes from a man in his late teens or twenties who had recovered from COVID-19.

This CDR3 is CASSPLAGYGTQYF. CDR3 DNA sequence: TGTGCCAGCAGCCCCCTAGCGGGCTACGGGACCCAGTACTTC. The rearrangement uses TRBV7-2 and TRBJ2-5; 8 bases agree with TRBD2. V lost 5 bases and J lost 7; bases outside the gene matches: 9. The CDR3 extends over 14 amino acids. The germline V gene has CDR1 SGHTA and CDR2 FQGNSA.

The rearrangement uses TRBV3-1 (or the pseudogene TRBV3-2) and TRBJ2-7; no reliable D call. There are 12 residues in the CDR3. V was trimmed by 2 bases and J by 4 bases, leaving 6 bases between them. Germline assignment: CDR1 LGHDT and CDR2 YNNKEL (reference sequence). The CDR3 sequence is CASSQSQYEQYF. CDR3 DNA: TGTGCCAGCAGCCAAAGCCAATACGAGCAGTACTTC.

This sequence joins TRBV2 and TRBJ1-6; a weak D match, TRBD1 (5 bases). V was cut by 4 bases and J by 3 bases, with 13 bases left in between. CDR3 size: 16 residues. CDR1 SNHLY and CDR2 FYNNEI come from the germline V gene. The CDR3 loop is CASSGVGGLYNSPLHF. The CDR3 nucleotides read TGTGCCAGCAGTGGGGTCGGGGGACTCTATAATTCACCCCTCCACTTT.

V gene TRBV28 combines with J gene TRBJ1-6; D gene ambiguous. CDR1 and CDR2 from the germline V gene are MDHEN and SYDVKM. This CDR3 contains 12 residues. V lost 2 bases, J lost 9 bases, and 5 bases lay in between. CDR3 coding DNA: TGTGCCAGCAGTTTACCCGGTTCACCCCTCCACTTT. This encodes CASSLPGSPLHF.

The chain couples TRBV7-9 to TRBJ2-5; D perhaps matches TRBD2 (5 bases). The ends were cut back, 5 bases at V and 3 bases at J, with 16 bases in the middle. The CDR3 length is 15 residues. Germline V gives CDR1 SEHNR, CDR2 FQNEAQ (reference sequence). CDR3 sequence: CASSVTPSSKETQYF. CDR3 DNA: TGTGCCAGCAGCGTAACTCCTAGCTCGAAAGAGACCCAGTACTTC.

Here the CDR3 DNA reads TGTGCCAGCAGCCCAACCGGACAGGGGGCGCTTTCGGAAAAACTGTTTTTT. Encoded protein: CASSPTGQGALSEKLFF. The chain uses TRBV28 and TRBJ1-4; 11 positions match TRBD1. This CDR3 is built from 17 residues. The V and J ends lost 6 bases and 8 bases, in that order; junction bases with no gene match: 14. Germline values: CDR1 MDHEN, CDR2 SYDVKM. The whole variable domain, remainder taken from reference TRBV28 and TRBJ1-4, is DVKVTQSSRYLVKRTGEKVFLECVQDMDHENMFWYRQDPGLGLRLIYFSYDVKMKEKGDIPEGYSVSREKKERFSLILESASTNQTSMYLCASSPTGQGALSEKLFFGSGTQLSVL.

The V gene is TRBV9, the J gene TRBJ1-6; D gene unclear. Trimming stripped 0 bases from V and 5 bases from J, with 9 bases between. CDR1 is SGDLS, CDR2 YYNGEE, per germline. This CDR3 has 15 amino acids. The CDR3 is CASSVEVGDNSPLHF. CDR3 DNA: TGTGCCAGCAGCGTAGAGGTCGGGGATAATTCACCCCTCCACTTT.

The chain links TRBV6-5 to TRBJ2-7; possibly TRBD2 for D (5 bases). CDR3 length: 12 residues. V lost 6 bases and J lost 6, with 12 bases in between. Germline V lookup: CDR1 MNHEY, CDR2 SVGAGI. In DNA, the CDR3 is TGTGCCAGCAGAGAGACTATAGCCGAGCAGTACTTC. Translating gives CASRETIAEQYF.

V is TRBV18 and J is TRBJ2-3, with 7 bases identical to TRBD1. The CDR3 loop spans 15 amino acids. With 3 bases clipped from V and 3 bases from J, the junction kept 6 bases outside the gene matches. Germline-derived CDR1 and CDR2 are KGHSH and LQKENI. The CDR3: CASSPRQQGTDTQYF. The CDR3, as DNA: TGTGCCAGCTCACCCCGGCAACAGGGGACAGATACGCAGTATTTT.

The chain uses TRBV19 and TRBJ1-2, with 8 bases identical to TRBD1. The V gene's germline CDR1 is LNHDA and CDR2 SQIVND (reference sequence). The trim removed 5 bases at V and 8 bases at J, leaving 10 bases unmatched. The CDR3 spans 14 residues. This chain's CDR3 is CASSADRVGPGYTF. The CDR3 DNA reads TGTGCCAGTAGTGCGGACAGGGTCGGACCCGGCTACACCTTC.

In its sample, this clone was seen a few times. The V call is TRBV19, the J call TRBJ2-7, with 12 bases that match TRBD2. The length of the CDR3 is 15 residues. Germline V gives CDR1 LNHDA, CDR2 SQIVND (reference sequence). The J segment lost 6 bases and the V segment lost 5 bases, leaving 8 bases of the junction unmatched. CDR3 loop: CASSYSSGRGSEQYF. Here the CDR3 DNA reads TGTGCCAGTAGTTACTCTAGCGGGAGGGGGAGCGAGCAGTACTTC. Variable domain in full (rest from reference TRBV19 and TRBJ2-7): DGGITQSPKYLFRKEGQNVTLSCEQNLNHDAMYWYRQDPGQGLRLIYYSQIVNDFQKGDIAEGYSVSREKKESFPLTVTSAQKNPTAFYLCASSYSSGRGSEQYFGPGTRLTVT.

This clone came up once. The J gene is TRBJ1-2, the V gene TRBV5-4, with a tentative D call TRBD1 (6 bases). Trimming shortened V by 7 bases and J by 4 bases, and 14 bases separated the two germline ends. The CDR3 spans 13 residues. From germline, CDR1 is SGHNT and CDR2 YYREEE (reference sequence). CDR3 sequence: CASGAQGSYGYTF. As DNA, the CDR3 is TGTGCCAGCGGAGCACAGGGAAGCTATGGCTACACCTTC.

V is TRBV5-4 and J is TRBJ2-1; D might be TRBD2 (5 bases). Between the trimmed V and J ends, which lost 2 bases and 5 bases, there was a span of 11 bases. Germline values: CDR1 SGHNT, CDR2 YYREEE (reference sequence). The CDR3 spans 14 residues. The CDR3, as DNA: TGTGCCAGCAGCTTCGGGGTGCAGAACAATGAGCAGTTCTTC. Protein product: CASSFGVQNNEQFF.

This chain joins TRBV27 and TRBJ2-1; 14 positions agree with TRBD2. The germline V gene encodes CDR1 MNHEY and CDR2 SMNVEV (reference sequence). The ends lost 2 bases at V and 8 bases at J; junction bases unmatched: 5. This CDR3 is 16 amino acids long. In nucleotides, the CDR3 is TGTGCCAGCAGTTTACGGACTAGCGGGAGGAGAGATGAGCAGTTCTTC. This translates into CASSLRTSGRRDEQFF.

The chain combines TRBV28 with TRBJ1-2; D is perhaps TRBD1 (5 bases). CDR1 is MDHEN and CDR2 is SYDVKM in the germline V gene. The germline V and J ends were trimmed by 6 bases and 4 bases, with 15 bases remaining between them. There are 14 residues in the CDR3. Here the CDR3 DNA reads TGTGCCAGCAGCGTAGGACACTCTCGCTATGGCTACACCTTC. Translating gives CASSVGHSRYGYTF.

CDR3 nucleotide sequence: TGTGCCAGCAGTCGGACAGGGGGTAGCTACGAGCAGTACTTC. Translated: CASSRTGGSYEQYF. The chain employs TRBV11-2 and TRBJ2-7; 10 nucleotides match TRBD1. The CDR3 consists of 14 residues. Germline trimming cut 6 bases from V and 3 bases from J; bases unmatched to any gene: 5. Germline V gives CDR1 SGHAT, CDR2 FQNNGV.

The rearrangement links TRBV7-3 to TRBJ1-2; D is perhaps TRBD1 (6 bases). Trimming removed 5 bases at V and 0 bases at J, with 10 bases between. The CDR3 loop spans 14 amino acids. Germline V gene data show CDR1 as SGHTA and CDR2 as FQGTGA. Here the CDR3 reads CASSPDRANYGYTF. CDR3 in DNA: TGTGCCAGCAGCCCGGACAGAGCTAACTATGGCTACACCTTC.

The chain combines TRBV10-3 with TRBJ1-3; 8 bases agree with TRBD1. CDR1 and CDR2 from the germline V gene are ENHRY and SYGVKD. J lost 4 bases, V lost 6 bases, and 5 bases had no gene match. The CDR3 covers 14 residues. The DNA for the CDR3 is TGTGCCATCAGAGAGACAGGGGACGGAAACACCATATATTTT. Residues: CAIRETGDGNTIYF.